This TCR beta chain was profiled in a study of blood T cell repertoires in COVID-19. Participants, about 18 to 89 years old, spanned around 26 US areas. Researchers sorted participants into cohorts using their self-reported clinical history. Two negative PCRs, clearance, or symptom resolution characterized the recovered Cohort 3 donors. V dropped 6 bases and J dropped 6; count of bases not matched to a gene: 12. CDR1 and CDR2 from the germline V gene are SEHNR and FQNEAQ (reference sequence). This CDR3 comprises 15 residues. Here immunoSEQ multiplex PCR was the method, and the copy in TCRdb shows in-frame clones only, minus some. Here the sample spans a few hundred thousand clones, roughly 90% being singletons.

J is TRBJ2-7 and V is TRBV7-9, with 9 bases lining up with TRBD1. Sequencing input: PBMCs or T cells enriched from blood (not recorded which). The source of this sequence is a woman aged 25 to 39 who had recovered from COVID-19. The CDR3 is CASRTPGQGEGEQYF. DNA for the CDR3: TGTGCCAGCAGGACTCCGGGACAGGGAGAAGGCGAGCAGTACTTC. Variable domain in full (rest from reference TRBV7-9 and TRBJ2-7): DTGVSQNPRHKITKRGQNVTFRCDPISEHNRLYWYRQTLGQGPEFLTYFQNEAQLEKSRLLSDRFSAERPKGSFSTLEIQRTEQGDSAMYLCASRTPGQGEGEQYFGPGTRLTVT.